The 30 T cell receptor beta chains in this list originate from one sample, sequenced in a study of identical twins. TCRdb re-called the 5' RACE reads through MiXCR, storing one row per CDR3 protein. Of fewer than 500,000 distinct CDR3 sequences in the sample, roughly 13% were seen once. These data also featured in a second study, about yellow fever vaccine responses in identical twins.

Sequencing was carried out using CD4+ T cells sorted from blood. These receptors originate from a woman younger than 30 in good health.

The chain is built from TRBV10-3 and TRBJ2-7, with TRBD2 as a possible D gene (6 bases). Germline assignment: CDR1 ENHRY and CDR2 SYGVKD. The CDR3 is made up of 15 amino acids. V shed 0 bases and J shed 2 bases, with 11 bases lying between them. CDR3 sequence (DNA): TGTGCCATCAGTGAGTCAGCCGGGGGTGCCTACGAGCAGTACTTC. This gives the protein CAISESAGGAYEQYF.

This clonotype was recorded a few times. The J gene is TRBJ2-1, the V gene TRBV7-9, with a tentative D call TRBD2 (5 bases). This CDR3 comprises 16 residues. V was trimmed by 6 bases and J by 0 bases, leaving 15 bases between them. CDR1 and CDR2 from the germline V gene are SEHNR and FQNEAQ (reference sequence). This CDR3 is CASRPLAPSSYNEQFF. The CDR3 DNA follows: TGTGCCAGCAGACCCTTAGCGCCCAGCTCCTACAATGAGCAGTTCTTC.

CDR3 DNA sequence: TGTGCCAGCAGTGACCCACAGGGGGCAACAGATACGCAGTATTTT. Its translation is CASSDPQGATDTQYF. This chain uses TRBV6-1 with TRBJ2-3; TRBD1 matches at 9 bases. Germline lookup yields CDR1 MNHNS and CDR2 SASEGT. This CDR3 spans 15 amino acids. J lost 3 bases, V lost 3 bases, and 4 bases had no gene match.

This clonotype occurred a few times. This sequence joins TRBV7-9 and TRBJ2-3; D is perhaps TRBD1 or TRBD2 (5 bases each). This CDR3 has 16 residues. V lost 5 bases and J lost 0, with 15 bases in between. CDR1 and CDR2 (germline): SEHNR, FQNEAQ (reference sequence). CDR3 sequence: CASSPRMGVSTDTQYF. Here the CDR3 DNA reads TGTGCCAGCAGCCCGCGGATGGGGGTTAGCACAGATACGCAGTATTTT.

V gene TRBV6-1 combines with J gene TRBJ1-5; D call uncertain. The germline V gene encodes CDR1 MNHNS and CDR2 SASEGT. Trimming took off 7 bases at V and 2 bases at J, with 12 bases between the two ends. The CDR3 is 14 residues long. The CDR3 sequence: CASTGVTGNQPQHF. CDR3 in DNA: TGTGCCAGCACCGGGGTTACCGGCAATCAGCCCCAGCATTTT.

There are a few counts of this clonotype. The CDR3: CASRLRNAGPSTDTQYF. CDR3 nucleotides: TGTGCCAGCAGGTTAAGAAATGCCGGGCCCAGCACAGATACGCAGTATTTT. V usage is TRBV7-8 and J usage is TRBJ2-3, with D unclear. The CDR3 extends over 17 amino acids. V lost 6 bases to trimming and J lost 0 bases, with 19 bases between them. Per germline, CDR1 SGHVS and CDR2 FQNEAQ.

This chain connects TRBV4-3 to TRBJ2-7; TRBD1 might be the D (6 bases). V dropped 3 bases and J dropped 6 bases, with 18 bases sitting between them. Germline CDR1 LGHNA, CDR2 YSLEER. The CDR3 is made up of 15 amino acids. The CDR3 DNA reads as TGCGCCAGCAGCCACTCACAGGGAGCCGCCTCCGAGCAGTACTTC. This translates into CASSHSQGAASEQYF.

In its sample, this clonotype was seen a few times. This chain connects TRBV12-3 or TRBV12-4 to TRBJ1-1; the D is unclear. The CDR3 runs to 15 residues. Trimming left V 6 bases short and J 0 bases short, with 14 bases between. The CDR3 coding sequence is TGTGCCAGCAGCTTCGTGGCAGCGTTGAACACTGAAGCTTTCTTT. As protein: CASSFVAALNTEAFF.

The table lists this clonotype with a count of one. This chain connects TRBV18 to TRBJ1-1; D remains unclear. The germline V gene encodes CDR1 KGHSH and CDR2 LQKENI. V lost 2 bases and J lost 2, with 9 bases in between. This CDR3 is 14 amino acids long. In nucleotides, the CDR3 is TGTGCCAGCTCACCAACAGACTTAAACACTGAAGCTTTCTTT. It is translated as CASSPTDLNTEAFF. The entire variable domain, with the rest obtained from reference TRBV18 and TRBJ1-1, is as follows: NAGVMQNPRHLVRRRGQEARLRCSPMKGHSHVYWYRQLPEEGLKFMVYLQKENIIDESGMPKERFSAEFPKEGPSILRIQQVVRGDSAAYFCASSPTDLNTEAFFGQGTRLTVV.

V usage is TRBV6-1 and J usage is TRBJ2-1; D tentatively fits TRBD1 or TRBD2 (5 bases each). Trimming pared 11 bases from V and 0 bases from J, leaving 14 bases between. The CDR3 has 14 amino acids. Germline CDR1 reads MNHNS; CDR2 reads SASEGT. CDR3 residues: CASNPGSSYNEQFF. In DNA, the CDR3 is TGTGCCTCAAACCCAGGGAGCTCCTACAATGAGCAGTTCTTC.

This clonotype has ten or more counts. The chain couples TRBV20-1 to TRBJ1-6, with 7 nucleotides matching TRBD1. CDR1 DFQATT and CDR2 SNEGSKA come from the germline V gene (reference sequence). V lost 0 bases and J lost 5; bases outside the gene matches: 4. CDR3 size: 15 residues. The CDR3 here is CSAREKQGNNSPLHF. For the CDR3, the DNA is TGCAGTGCTAGAGAAAAACAGGGGAATAATTCACCCCTCCACTTT.

The chain uses TRBV5-1 and TRBJ2-3; 8 bases are a match to TRBD2. There are 16 residues in the CDR3. The V segment lost 0 bases and the J segment 0 bases; nucleotides outside the gene matches: 3. The germline CDR1 and CDR2 sequences are SGHRS and YFSETQ. The CDR3 DNA reads TGCGCCAGCAGCTTGGGCGGGACTAGTAGCACAGATACGCAGTATTTT. This gives the protein CASSLGGTSSTDTQYF.

V is TRBV6-2 or TRBV6-3 and J is TRBJ2-4; tentative D call: TRBD2 (6 bases). CDR3 length: 16 residues. In germline, CDR1 is MNHEY, CDR2 SVGEGT. Trimming stripped 4 bases from V and 0 bases from J, with 13 bases between. The CDR3 nucleotides are TGTGCCAGCAGTTTTCGGGGGAGAGGAGCCAAAAACATTCAGTACTTC. Its protein is CASSFRGRGAKNIQYF.

J is TRBJ1-6 and V is TRBV12-3 or TRBV12-4; TRBD1 is a possible D gene (5 bases). The length of the CDR3 is 15 residues. The ends were cut back, 5 bases at V and 6 bases at J, with 14 bases in the middle. The DNA for the CDR3 is TGTGCCAGCAGTACTCTGGGGGGAGGTAATTCACCCCTCCACTTT. This translates into CASSTLGGGNSPLHF.

The chain has TRBV30 and TRBJ1-5; D unresolved. The length of the CDR3 is 14 residues. Germline values: CDR1 GTSNPN, CDR2 SVGIG (reference sequence). V was clipped by 0 bases and J by 0 bases, with 6 bases between them. The CDR3 DNA reads as TGTGCCTGGAGTGTAGACCCTAGCAATCAGCCCCAGCATTTT. It is translated as CAWSVDPSNQPQHF.

The chain joins TRBV9 to TRBJ2-3, with 10 bases matching TRBD1. From germline, CDR1 is SGDLS and CDR2 YYNGEE. V shed 4 bases and J 2 bases; nucleotides not matched to a gene: 10. The CDR3 is 17 amino acids. CDR3 protein: CASSTYRQGANTDTQYF. DNA of the CDR3: TGTGCCAGCAGCACCTACCGACAGGGGGCGAACACAGATACGCAGTATTTT.

This clonotype has a handful of counts. V and J are TRBV21-1 and TRBJ1-1; the table's D call, TRBD1, was not checked against the DNA. TRBV21-1 is a pseudogene. CDR3 length equals 17 residues. The chain's CDR3 is CASSKAGQGGMDTEAFF. Here the CDR3 DNA reads TGTGCCAGCAGCAAAGCAGGACAGGGAGGTATGGACACTGAAGCTTTCTTT.

This clonotype occurred many times. The chain uses TRBV10-3 and TRBJ2-3; 13 bases line up with TRBD2. Trimming at V came to 10 bases and at J to 5 bases, leaving 9 bases not matched to a gene. The CDR3 has 15 amino acids. Germline-derived CDR1 and CDR2 are ENHRY and SYGVKD. The CDR3: CATALAGGLLDTQYF. The CDR3 DNA reads as TGTGCCACCGCACTAGCGGGGGGGTTATTAGATACGCAGTATTTT.

This clonotype was picked up many times. The genes are TRBV7-2 and TRBJ2-3; 8 nucleotides align to TRBD2. The CDR3 is made up of 16 amino acids. Trimming took 5 bases from V and 8 from J; bases not matched to a gene: 15. Germline V gene sequence: CDR1 SGHTA, CDR2 FQGNSA. CDR3 sequence: CASSRGIAGMGSTQYF. CDR3 bases: TGTGCCAGCAGCCGTGGGATAGCGGGAATGGGGAGTACGCAGTATTTT.

In its sample, this clonotype was seen many times. The chain links TRBV27 to TRBJ2-7, with D maybe TRBD1 (5 bases). Germline CDR1 is MNHEY and CDR2 is SMNVEV (reference sequence). This CDR3 has 14 residues. The germline V and J ends were trimmed by 5 bases and 5 bases, with 16 bases remaining between them. CDR3 bases: TGTGCCAGCAGTACCTTGGGGCCGTGGAACGAGCAGTACTTC. It specifies CASSTLGPWNEQYF.

The chain recombines TRBV6-1 with TRBJ1-4; no clear D. This CDR3 has 15 residues. Per germline, CDR1 MNHNS and CDR2 SASEGT. Trimming stripped 6 bases from V and 3 bases from J, with 14 bases between. The CDR3 DNA reads TGTGCCAGCAGCCGAGGCGAGGTAGCTAATGAAAAACTGTTTTTT. Translated, it gives CASSRGEVANEKLFF.

The genes are TRBV9 and TRBJ2-7; D is perhaps TRBD2 (5 bases). The CDR3 length is 13 residues. V dropped 2 bases and J dropped 2 bases, with 8 bases sitting between them. Germline CDR1 reads SGDLS; CDR2 reads YYNGEE. CDR3 sequence reads: CASSVGATYEQYF. The CDR3, as DNA: TGTGCCAGCAGCGTGGGAGCTACCTACGAGCAGTACTTC.

This clonotype has just a few counts. V gene TRBV28 combines with J gene TRBJ2-3; a possible D gene is TRBD1 (6 bases). With 10 bases removed from V and 0 bases from J, the gap between germline ends came to 14 bases. Looked up from germline, CDR1 is MDHEN and CDR2 is SYDVKM. CDR3 size: 14 residues. CDR3 sequence (DNA): TGTGCCATCACCAGGGGCGCTAGCACAGATACGCAGTATTTT. It yields the protein CAITRGASTDTQYF.

This clonotype was seen repeatedly, ten times or more. This sequence joins TRBV24-1 and TRBJ1-2, with TRBD1 identical over 8 bases. The germline gives CDR1 KGHDR, CDR2 SFDVKD. CDR3 length equals 14 residues. V lost 4 bases and J lost 6; bases outside the gene matches: 6. The CDR3, as DNA: TGTGCCACCAGTGACCCCCCCAGGGGGCATGGCTACACCTTC. Protein product: CATSDPPRGHGYTF.

The V gene is TRBV25-1, the J gene TRBJ2-7, with 7 bases matching TRBD1. The V and J ends lost 4 bases and 4 bases, in that order; junction bases with no gene match: 13. CDR1 is MGHDK, CDR2 SYGVNS, per germline. The CDR3 is made up of 16 amino acids. In DNA form, the CDR3 reads TGTGCCAGCAGTGGGAACAGGGGTGCGAATCAATACGAGCAGTACTTC. It specifies CASSGNRGANQYEQYF.

This clonotype was detected only a few times. The chain recombines TRBV20-1 with TRBJ2-7, with D unclear. This CDR3 is built from 13 residues. Germline V lookup: CDR1 DFQATT, CDR2 SNEGSKA (reference sequence). Trimming removed 2 bases at V and 4 bases at J, with 12 bases between. CDR3 coding DNA: TGCAGTGCTAGATTGCCCTGGGAATACGAGCAGTACTTC. This gives the protein CSARLPWEYEQYF.

This clonotype has ten or more counts. CDR3 sequence reads: CATSDNRGRSTGELFF. The CDR3, as DNA: TGTGCCACCAGTGATAATAGGGGGCGAAGCACCGGGGAGCTGTTTTTT. This chain links TRBV24-1 with TRBJ2-2, with 7 positions matching TRBD1. The CDR3 has 16 amino acids. Trimming cost V 3 bases and J 4 bases; bases outside gene matches: 7. Germline CDR1 reads KGHDR; CDR2 reads SFDVKD.

This clonotype turned up a few times. V and J are TRBV7-9 and TRBJ1-2, with 7 bases fitting TRBD1. The germline V gene has CDR1 SEHNR and CDR2 FQNEAQ (reference sequence). Trimming at V came to 2 bases and at J to 6 bases, leaving 6 bases not matched to a gene. The CDR3 length is 14 residues. The chain's CDR3 is CASSLLLGQHGYTF. DNA of the CDR3: TGTGCCAGCAGCTTACTCTTGGGACAGCATGGCTACACCTTC.

V usage is TRBV4-2 and J usage is TRBJ2-1; 7 bases match TRBD2. CDR1 is LGHNA, CDR2 YNFKEQ, per germline. V shed 0 bases and J 1 base; nucleotides not matched to a gene: 21. CDR3 size: 22 residues. CDR3 region: CASSQDRGEGQSLVWSYNEQFF. CDR3 nucleotide sequence: TGTGCCAGCAGCCAAGATCGGGGGGAGGGCCAATCGCTCGTCTGGTCCTACAATGAGCAGTTCTTC.

J is TRBJ2-2 and V is TRBV11-3, with 11 bases identical to TRBD1. Germline V CDR1 and CDR2: SGHNT, YENEEA. V lost 4 bases and J lost 7; bases outside the gene matches: 5. The length of the CDR3 is 15 residues. The CDR3 loop is CASSSGTGGYGELFF. The CDR3 region has the DNA TGTGCCAGCAGCTCCGGGACAGGGGGTTACGGGGAGCTGTTTTTT.